Below are 24 T cell receptor beta chains sequenced from a single sample in a study of technical replicates of blood from several donors. Produced via immunoSEQ multiplex PCR; TCRdb's table is partial and in-frame only. The repertoire has about 49,000 clones, around 90% of them found once; the top ten carry 3.5% to 5%. Sequenced input: PBMCs. These receptors came from a human donor in good health. Some clones in this sample may be carry-over from other donors' samples.

The table lists this clone with a count of one. The J gene is TRBJ2-5, the V gene TRBV9; possible D gene TRBD2, 6 bases. The germline V and J ends were trimmed by 0 bases and 4 bases, with 10 bases remaining between them. The germline CDR1 and CDR2 sequences are SGDLS and YYNGEE. The CDR3 totals 14 residues. The CDR3, as DNA: TGTGCCAGCAGCGTAGTTCCGGGAGTAGAGACCCAGTACTTC. Amino acids: CASSVVPGVETQYF.

Only a few counts were recorded for this clone. V and J are TRBV4-1 and TRBJ1-2; D remains ambiguous. Trimming took 1 base from V and 5 from J, leaving 17 bases between them. Germline CDR1 is MGHRA and CDR2 is YSYEKL. The CDR3 runs 16 residues. DNA for the CDR3: TGCGCCAGCAGCCAAGGCAGCCCGCTCGACAAATATGGCTACACCTTC. Translated, it gives CASSQGSPLDKYGYTF.

The V gene is TRBV4-1, the J gene TRBJ2-1; maybe TRBD2 (6 bases). The ends were cut back, 5 bases at V and 8 bases at J, with 16 bases in the middle. From germline, CDR1 is MGHRA and CDR2 YSYEKL. The CDR3 runs 14 residues. The CDR3 nucleotides are TGCGCCAGCAGCTTGGCTAGCGCTGGGGATGAGCAGTTCTTC. Amino acid sequence: CASSLASAGDEQFF.

The V gene is TRBV7-8, the J gene TRBJ1-4, with D hard to call. Germline V lookup: CDR1 SGHVS, CDR2 FQNEAQ. The V end was cut by 5 bases, the J end by 7 bases, with 14 bases between. The CDR3 totals 14 residues. The CDR3 sequence: CASSLTRVREKLFF. The DNA of the CDR3 is TGTGCCAGCAGCCTTACCCGGGTTCGTGAAAAACTGTTTTTT.

This CDR3 is CASSVATGTGANVLTF. CDR3 coding DNA: TGTGCCAGTAGTGTAGCCACAGGAACTGGGGCCAACGTCCTGACTTTC. The chain employs TRBV19 and TRBJ2-6, with D maybe TRBD1 (5 bases). V was trimmed by 5 bases and J by 2 bases, leaving 13 bases between them. Per the germline V gene, CDR1 is LNHDA and CDR2 is SQIVND (reference sequence). The CDR3 is made up of 16 amino acids.

The chain employs TRBV7-9 and TRBJ1-2, with D possibly TRBD1 on 5 matching bases. V was trimmed by 0 bases and J by 0 bases, leaving 11 bases between them. Germline CDR1 reads SEHNR; CDR2 reads FQNEAQ (reference sequence). The CDR3 covers 16 residues. DNA of the CDR3: TGTGCCAGCAGCTTAGCGGTAGGACAACCTAACTATGGCTACACCTTC. Translated: CASSLAVGQPNYGYTF.

V gene TRBV10-3 combines with J gene TRBJ2-7, with 9 bases lining up with TRBD1. The CDR3 is made up of 15 amino acids. Germline V gives CDR1 ENHRY, CDR2 SYGVKD. V was pared by 10 bases and J by 0 bases, with 10 bases of the junction left unmatched. The CDR3 sequence is CATGGGQGSSYEQYF. The CDR3 region has the DNA TGTGCCACCGGCGGCGGACAGGGGAGCTCCTACGAGCAGTACTTC.

The chain joins TRBV5-4 to TRBJ1-4; no definite D call. Germline-derived CDR1 and CDR2 are SGHNT and YYREEE (reference sequence). Trimming removed 0 bases at V and 7 bases at J, with 13 bases between. The CDR3 extends over 15 amino acids. The CDR3 region has the DNA TGTGCCAGCAGCTTGGGGGCAGATGGGAGTGAAAAACTGTTTTTT. Translated: CASSLGADGSEKLFF.

The chain joins TRBV11-2 to TRBJ1-2, with D possibly matching TRBD1 (6 bases). Between the trimmed V and J ends, which lost 5 bases and 2 bases, there was a span of 9 bases. Germline CDR1 and CDR2: SGHAT and FQNNGV. The CDR3 totals 13 residues. Here the CDR3 reads CASSTDRNYGYTF. CDR3 coding DNA: TGTGCCAGCAGCACCGACAGGAACTATGGCTACACCTTC.

The V and J genes are TRBV15 and TRBJ1-5, with D uncertain. The CDR3 is made up of 15 amino acids. Germline V CDR1 and CDR2: LNHNV, YYDKDF (reference sequence). Trimming cost V 1 base and J 2 bases, with 9 bases left between them. CDR3 sequence: CATSRVGSGNQPQHF. The CDR3 DNA sequence: TGTGCCACCAGCAGAGTTGGGAGCGGCAATCAGCCCCAGCATTTT.

The rearrangement uses TRBV5-4 and TRBJ2-1; weak D call: TRBD2 (5 bases). V lost 9 bases and J lost 7, with 20 bases in between. The germline V gene has CDR1 SGHNT and CDR2 YYREEE (reference sequence). The CDR3 runs 14 residues. The DNA for the CDR3 is TGTGCCACCCGGACTTACGAGGCCCAAAATGAGCAGTTCTTC. This sequence encodes CATRTYEAQNEQFF.

The chain employs TRBV6-4 and TRBJ2-7; possible D gene TRBD2, 6 bases. Germline-derived CDR1 and CDR2 are MRHNA and SNTAGT. The CDR3 length is 14 residues. V shed 0 bases and J shed 0 bases, with 6 bases lying between them. CDR3 nucleotides: TGTGCCAGCAGTGACTCGGGGGGCTCCTACGAGCAGTACTTC. This encodes CASSDSGGSYEQYF.

V is TRBV28 and J is TRBJ2-7; possible D gene TRBD2, 7 bases. Trimming removed 2 bases from V and 1 base from J, with 9 bases in between. CDR1 is MDHEN and CDR2 is SYDVKM in the germline V gene. This CDR3 spans 14 amino acids. CDR3 loop: CASSLAGASYEQYF. CDR3 coding DNA: TGTGCCAGCAGTTTAGCGGGGGCTTCCTACGAGCAGTACTTC.

The gene calls are TRBV19 and TRBJ2-2, with a weak D call TRBD1 (5 bases). The V gene's germline CDR1 is LNHDA and CDR2 SQIVND (reference sequence). Trimming cost V 7 bases and J 2 bases, with 17 bases left between them. This CDR3 contains 16 residues. The CDR3 reads CASTRVWQSNTGELFF. The CDR3 DNA sequence: TGTGCCAGTACCAGGGTATGGCAGAGTAACACCGGGGAGCTGTTTTTT.

The chain uses TRBV5-6 and TRBJ2-2, with 7 nucleotides matching TRBD2. This CDR3 is built from 16 residues. J was trimmed by 4 bases and V by 3 bases; bases with no gene match: 9. Germline V CDR1 and CDR2: SGHDT, YYEEEE. The CDR3, as DNA: TGTGCCAGCAGCTACACTAGCGTTCGGGGCACCGGGGAGCTGTTTTTT. Protein sequence: CASSYTSVRGTGELFF.

This rearrangement joins TRBV2 to TRBJ1-1; 8 bases are a match to TRBD1. The CDR3 contains 13 residues. Germline V gene lookup returns CDR1 SNHLY and CDR2 FYNNEI. With V trimmed by 6 bases and J by 4 bases, 4 bases remained unmatched. CDR3 in DNA: TGTGCCAGCAGCCAGACAGGGGCCACTGAAGCTTTCTTT. This codes for CASSQTGATEAFF.

V and J are TRBV6-1 and TRBJ1-5; D is undetermined. The V end lost 2 bases, the J end lost 3 bases, and 8 bases lay between the germline ends. The CDR3 extends over 14 amino acids. The germline V gene encodes CDR1 MNHNS and CDR2 SASEGT. The CDR3 protein is CASSERQNNQPQHF. Here the CDR3 DNA reads TGTGCCAGCAGTGAACGTCAGAACAATCAGCCCCAGCATTTT.

V usage is TRBV7-6 and J usage is TRBJ2-7; TRBD2 agrees at 13 bases. This CDR3 has 15 amino acids. CDR1 and CDR2 from the germline V gene are SGHVS and FNYEAQ. Germline trimming cut 4 bases from V and 5 bases from J; bases unmatched to any gene: 5. CDR3 protein: CASSSTGTSGNEQYF. The CDR3, as DNA: TGTGCCAGCAGCTCGACCGGGACTAGCGGGAACGAGCAGTACTTC.

V and J are TRBV11-2 and TRBJ2-1, with D possibly TRBD1 on 6 matching bases. CDR3 size: 17 residues. V was shortened by 5 bases and J by 7 bases, with 24 bases between the two germline ends. From germline, CDR1 is SGHAT and CDR2 FQNNGV. DNA for the CDR3: TGTGCCAGCAGCCCTCTCGTAGGGGGAGTGGGTCGTAATGAGCAGTTCTTC. Amino acid sequence: CASSPLVGGVGRNEQFF.

V is TRBV6-1 and J is TRBJ1-2; D is ambiguous. CDR3 length: 14 residues. Germline-derived CDR1 and CDR2 are MNHNS and SASEGT. With 3 bases removed from V and 8 bases from J, the gap between germline ends came to 16 bases. The DNA of the CDR3 is TGTGCCAGCAGTGAGTACGTCCAATACTTGGGCTACACCTTC. It translates to CASSEYVQYLGYTF.

This sequence joins TRBV6-5 and TRBJ1-1; TRBD1 might be the D (6 bases). This CDR3 spans 13 amino acids. V was trimmed by 4 bases and J by 1 base, leaving 7 bases between them. Germline CDR1 MNHEY, CDR2 SVGAGI. This CDR3 is CASSWTENTEAFF. The DNA of the CDR3 is TGTGCCAGCAGTTGGACAGAGAACACTGAAGCTTTCTTT.

The J gene is TRBJ2-2, the V gene TRBV4-3, with TRBD2 as a possible D gene (6 bases). Germline V CDR1 and CDR2: LGHNA, YSLEER. V was shortened by 2 bases and J by 7 bases, with 14 bases between the two germline ends. The CDR3 contains 15 residues. The DNA for the CDR3 is TGCGCCAGCAGCCAATCACGGAGGGCCGGCGGGGAGCTGTTTTTT. Its protein is CASSQSRRAGGELFF.

The chain uses TRBV15 and TRBJ1-5; 9 nucleotides agree with TRBD1. J lost 3 bases, V lost 3 bases, and 3 bases had no gene match. Germline loops: CDR1 LNHNV, CDR2 YYDKDF (reference sequence). The CDR3 has 15 amino acids. The CDR3 nucleotides read TGTGCCACCAGCAGTGACAGGGGGATCAATCAGCCCCAGCATTTT. It translates to CATSSDRGINQPQHF.

The V and J genes are TRBV27 and TRBJ1-5; TRBD1 is a possible D gene (5 bases). Germline loops: CDR1 MNHEY, CDR2 SMNVEV (reference sequence). Trimming cost V 6 bases and J 5 bases, with 14 bases left between them. CDR3 length equals 14 residues. CDR3 sequence reads: CASRLAGSHQPQHF. The CDR3 DNA follows: TGTGCCAGCAGGCTGGCAGGGTCTCATCAGCCCCAGCATTTT.